These 30 T cell receptor beta chains came from one sample sequenced in a study of shared clonotypes between healthy human individuals. Profiled with immunoSEQ multiplex PCR; TCRdb holds only in-frame clones, not every one. Of around 690,000 clones in the sample, about nine tenths are singletons; the top ten hold approximately 35%. Sequencing used memory CD8+ T cells from PBMCs. Subset here: CD45RO+ cells pooled with CCR7-negative TemRA cells. The source is a man younger than 35 in good health. Some clones in this sample may be carry-over from other donors' samples.

The chain employs TRBV19 and TRBJ2-1; TRBD2 aligns across 7 bases. CDR1 is LNHDA and CDR2 is SQIVND in the germline V gene (reference sequence). V shed 2 bases, J shed 5 bases, and the junction held 9 bases outside the gene matches. The CDR3 spans 16 residues. For the CDR3, the DNA is TGTGCCAGTAGTATAATGGGAGGGACTCGCAACAATGAGCAGTTCTTC. Its translation: CASSIMGGTRNNEQFF.

The V gene is TRBV11-1, the J gene TRBJ2-7; D tentatively reads TRBD1 or TRBD2 (5 bases each). The V gene lost 0 bases and the J gene lost 0 bases, with 9 bases spanning the gap. This CDR3 has 15 amino acids. Germline lookup yields CDR1 SGHAT and CDR2 FQDESV (reference sequence). The CDR3 region has the DNA TGTGCCAGCAGCTTAGCTGGGACGGTCTCCTACGAGCAGTACTTC. Translation gives CASSLAGTVSYEQYF.

The chain links TRBV15 to TRBJ2-1; D ambiguous. Trimming removed 0 bases from V and 5 bases from J, with 8 bases in between. Germline loops: CDR1 LNHNV, CDR2 YYDKDF (reference sequence). CDR3 size: 14 residues. Here the CDR3 DNA reads TGTGCCACCAGCAGAGACCGAGTGCACAATGAGCAGTTCTTC. Protein product: CATSRDRVHNEQFF.

This clone appeared a single time. The CDR3 sequence is CASRGGSLRIDEQFF. CDR3 bases: TGTGCCAGCAGGGGGGGATCCCTAAGGATCGATGAGCAGTTCTTC. This sequence joins TRBV28 and TRBJ2-1; D is perhaps TRBD2 (6 bases). This CDR3 has 15 amino acids. Looked up from germline, CDR1 is MDHEN and CDR2 is SYDVKM. V lost 6 bases to trimming and J lost 8 bases, with 20 bases between them.

The chain is built from TRBV10-3 and TRBJ2-3; 7 bases are shared with TRBD2. The CDR3 length is 16 residues. Germline V gives CDR1 ENHRY, CDR2 SYGVKD. V lost 2 bases and J lost 1; bases outside the gene matches: 6. The chain's CDR3 is CAISEGLAARTDTQYF. The DNA of the CDR3 is TGTGCCATCAGTGAGGGGCTAGCGGCCCGCACAGATACGCAGTATTTT.

J is TRBJ2-1 and V is TRBV7-9, with 9 bases that match TRBD1. CDR3 length: 16 residues. J gave up 7 bases and V 3 bases, and 10 bases lay outside the gene matches. Germline assignment: CDR1 SEHNR and CDR2 FQNEAQ (reference sequence). CDR3: CASSFTPGQGLNEQFF. CDR3 in DNA: TGTGCCAGCAGCTTCACCCCGGGACAGGGTCTAAATGAGCAGTTCTTC.

The CDR3 sequence is CASSSPPYTIYF. DNA for the CDR3: TGTGCCAGCAGCTCCCCCCCGTACACCATATATTTT. This rearrangement joins TRBV7-9 to TRBJ1-3, with no clear D. Trimming shortened V by 4 bases and J by 8 bases, and 9 bases separated the two germline ends. Germline V gives CDR1 SEHNR, CDR2 FQNEAQ (reference sequence). The CDR3 sequence is 12 residues long.

This chain joins TRBV27 and TRBJ2-2; D gene uncertain. The CDR3 has 12 residues. The ends were cut back, 5 bases at V and 7 bases at J, with 8 bases in the middle. Looked up from germline, CDR1 is MNHEY and CDR2 is SMNVEV (reference sequence). CDR3: CASSPKYGELFF. In DNA, the CDR3 is TGTGCCAGCAGTCCGAAGTACGGGGAGCTGTTTTTT.

The chain couples TRBV6-6 to TRBJ2-1; TRBD1 is a possible D gene (5 bases). The germline V gene has CDR1 MNHNY and CDR2 SVGAGI (reference sequence). V gave up 1 base and J gave up 4 bases, with 14 bases separating them. This CDR3 spans 16 amino acids. CDR3 bases: TGTGCCAGCAGTTACTGGCGGCAGGGAATATACAATGAGCAGTTCTTC. Translating gives CASSYWRQGIYNEQFF.

This clone was recorded a few times. The gene calls are TRBV4-2 and TRBJ1-2, with D hard to call. Germline CDR1 and CDR2: LGHNA and YNFKEQ. V lost 0 bases and J 8 bases, leaving 10 bases between the germline ends. The CDR3 is made up of 13 amino acids. Here the CDR3 DNA reads TGTGCCAGCAGCCAAGATGCCACTGGGGGCTACACCTTC. Its protein product is CASSQDATGGYTF.

The gene calls are TRBV12-2 and TRBJ1-2. TRBV12-2 has pseudogene status. CDR3 length equals 15 residues. The CDR3 protein is CASSLEGGRNYGYTF. DNA of the CDR3: TGTGCCAGCAGCCTTGAAGGAGGGAGGAACTATGGCTACACCTTC.

The CDR3 sequence: CASSPRGANTEAFF. CDR3 sequence (DNA): TGTGCCAGCAGCCCCCGCGGGGCGAACACTGAAGCTTTCTTT. The chain carries TRBV7-2 and TRBJ1-1; D possibly corresponds to TRBD1 (5 bases). The length of the CDR3 is 14 residues. Germline-derived CDR1 and CDR2 are SGHTA and FQGNSA. V was trimmed by 5 bases and J by 1 base, leaving 11 bases between them. The variable domain in full, completed from reference TRBV7-2 and TRBJ1-1, reads GAGVSQSPSNKVTEKGKDVELRCDPISGHTALYWYRQSLGQGLEFLIYFQGNSAPDKSGLPSDRFSAERTGGSVSTLTIQRTQQEDSAVYLCASSPRGANTEAFFGQGTRLTVV.

In this sample, this clone turned up once. DNA for the CDR3: TGTGCCATCAGTGAGTCTATGGACAGCTCGCCCTACGAGCAGTACTTC. This sequence encodes CAISESMDSSPYEQYF. This rearrangement joins TRBV10-3 to TRBJ2-7; a possible D gene is TRBD1 (6 bases). The ends were cut back, 0 bases at V and 2 bases at J, with 14 bases in the middle. The germline CDR1 and CDR2 sequences are ENHRY and SYGVKD. This CDR3 is 16 amino acids long.

The CDR3 is CASSERDEKLFF. Here the CDR3 DNA reads TGTGCCAGCAGTGAACGGGATGAAAAACTGTTTTTT. The chain combines TRBV28 with TRBJ1-4; the D is unclear. The CDR3 is made up of 12 amino acids. The germline gives CDR1 MDHEN, CDR2 SYDVKM. Trimming left V 5 bases short and J 6 bases short, with 7 bases between.

The chain combines TRBV18 with TRBJ2-7; D may be TRBD1 (5 bases). Germline lookup yields CDR1 KGHSH and CDR2 LQKENI. The length of the CDR3 is 14 residues. The V end lost 2 bases, the J end lost 2 bases, and 10 bases lay between the germline ends. CDR3: CASSPFDRTYEQYF. CDR3 coding DNA: TGTGCCAGCTCACCATTTGACAGAACCTACGAGCAGTACTTC. Drawing the rest from reference TRBV18 and TRBJ2-7, the complete variable domain is NAGVMQNPRHLVRRRGQEARLRCSPMKGHSHVYWYRQLPEEGLKFMVYLQKENIIDESGMPKERFSAEFPKEGPSILRIQQVVRGDSAAYFCASSPFDRTYEQYFGPGTRLTVT.

J is TRBJ2-7 and V is TRBV9; unclear D gene. The germline V and J ends were trimmed by 4 bases and 2 bases, with 13 bases remaining between them. The CDR3 has 14 residues. Germline V gene lookup returns CDR1 SGDLS and CDR2 YYNGEE. This chain's CDR3 is CASSPYDITYEQYF. The CDR3 DNA follows: TGTGCCAGCAGCCCTTATGACATAACCTACGAGCAGTACTTC.

V is TRBV30 and J is TRBJ1-2; possibly TRBD1 for D (6 bases). Trimming took off 4 bases at V and 1 base at J, with 10 bases between the two ends. Germline V lookup: CDR1 GTSNPN, CDR2 SVGIG (reference sequence). This CDR3 is 13 amino acids long. The DNA for the CDR3 is TGTGCCTGGACCCAGGGGAATAACTATGGCTACACCTTC. It yields the protein CAWTQGNNYGYTF.

The chain couples TRBV13 to TRBJ2-2, with D hard to call. CDR1 PRHDT and CDR2 FYEKMQ come from the germline V gene (reference sequence). CDR3 size: 17 residues. V dropped 1 base and J dropped 1 base, with 13 bases sitting between them. CDR3 sequence: CASSLVLGLRNTGELFF. The CDR3 DNA reads TGTGCCAGCAGCTTAGTCCTAGGCCTCCGGAACACCGGGGAGCTGTTTTTT.

V is TRBV4-2 and J is TRBJ2-7; D call uncertain. Germline assignment: CDR1 LGHNA and CDR2 YNFKEQ. Trimming took 0 bases from V and 2 from J, leaving 11 bases between them. The CDR3 has 15 amino acids. DNA of the CDR3: TGTGCCAGCAGCCAAGATAGTAGCCCTCCCTACGAGCAGTACTTC. It encodes CASSQDSSPPYEQYF.

V gene TRBV7-3 combines with J gene TRBJ2-7; 8 positions agree with TRBD2. In germline, CDR1 is SGHTA, CDR2 FQGTGA. CDR3 size: 14 residues. J lost 3 bases, V lost 6 bases, and 7 bases had no gene match. In DNA, the CDR3 is TGTGCCAGCAGGAAAGCGGGAGCGGACTACGAGCAGTACTTC. Translation: CASRKAGADYEQYF. Full variable domain (remainder filled in from reference TRBV7-3 and TRBJ2-7): GAGVSQTPSNKVTEKGKYVELRCDPISGHTALYWYRQSLGQGPEFLIYFQGTGAADDSGLPNDRFFAVRPEGSVSTLKIQRTERGDSAVYLCASRKAGADYEQYFGPGTRLTVT.

The V call is TRBV7-6, the J call TRBJ2-2, with TRBD2 matching 8 bases. The CDR3 is 18 amino acids. Trimming at V came to 5 bases and at J to 4 bases, leaving 15 bases not matched to a gene. The V gene's germline CDR1 is SGHVS and CDR2 FNYEAQ. The CDR3 bases are TGTGCCAGCAGCCCTAGTCCCCCGGGACTAGTAAGCACCGGGGAGCTGTTTTTT. Translation gives CASSPSPPGLVSTGELFF.

This clone was counted a few times. V usage is TRBV9 and J usage is TRBJ2-1; 13 bases are shared with TRBD2. The CDR3 runs to 15 residues. Germline V CDR1 and CDR2: SGDLS, YYNGEE. V lost 3 bases, J lost 11 bases, and 8 bases stayed unmatched. The CDR3 sequence is CASSASGTSGVQQFF. DNA of the CDR3: TGTGCCAGCAGCGCATCCGGGACTAGCGGGGTTCAGCAGTTCTTC.

The chain employs TRBV27 and TRBJ2-1; no clear D gene. V was cut by 5 bases and J by 7 bases, with 9 bases left in between. The CDR3 is made up of 12 amino acids. Germline V gives CDR1 MNHEY, CDR2 SMNVEV (reference sequence). In DNA form, the CDR3 reads TGTGCCAGCAGTGAATTAGGAAATGAGCAGTTCTTC. It is translated as CASSELGNEQFF.

The rearrangement uses TRBV7-9 and TRBJ2-7, with a weak D call TRBD1 (6 bases). The V end lost 4 bases, the J end lost 2 bases, and 21 bases lay between the germline ends. This CDR3 is built from 17 residues. The V gene's germline CDR1 is SEHNR and CDR2 FQNEAQ (reference sequence). The chain's CDR3 is CASSSGNSGDTTYEQYF. DNA for the CDR3: TGTGCCAGCAGCTCCGGGAATTCCGGGGACACGACCTACGAGCAGTACTTC.

This clone turned up a few times. The V and J genes are TRBV10-1 and TRBJ2-7; 8 nucleotides align to TRBD1. CDR3 size: 13 residues. Germline V CDR1 and CDR2: WNHNN, SYGVQD (reference sequence). Losses at the gene ends were 8 bases for V and 7 bases for J; bases not matched to a gene: 10. DNA for the CDR3: TGCGCCAGCCGGACAGGGCCCCAATGGGAGCAGTACTTC. Its protein is CASRTGPQWEQYF.

The rearrangement uses TRBV29-1 and TRBJ1-2; perhaps TRBD1 as D (6 bases). V lost 0 bases and J lost 4, with 12 bases in between. From germline, CDR1 is SQVTM and CDR2 ANQGSEA. The CDR3 length is 14 residues. The CDR3 DNA sequence: TGCAGCGTTGAAGAAACAGGGTACGCCTATGGCTACACCTTC. It encodes CSVEETGYAYGYTF.

This rearrangement joins TRBV4-1 to TRBJ2-7; 7 bases fit TRBD2. Germline V gene data show CDR1 as MGHRA and CDR2 as YSYEKL. CDR3 length: 16 residues. The junction had 12 bases not matched to a gene; V was cut back by 5 bases and J by 2 bases. CDR3 in amino acids: CASSSVGGSGTYEQYF. The CDR3 bases are TGCGCCAGCAGCTCCGTAGGAGGGAGCGGGACCTACGAGCAGTACTTC.

V is TRBV27 and J is TRBJ2-3, with D tentatively TRBD1 or TRBD2 (5 bases each). With 0 bases removed from V and 4 bases from J, the gap between germline ends came to 8 bases. Germline assignment: CDR1 MNHEY and CDR2 SMNVEV (reference sequence). The CDR3 is made up of 14 amino acids. CDR3 sequence: CASSLSGDSDTQYF. In DNA form, the CDR3 reads TGTGCCAGCAGTTTATCGGGGGATTCAGATACGCAGTATTTT.

This chain joins TRBV4-3 and TRBJ2-5; D is uncertain. With the DNA end fitting TRBJ2-7 better, the J assignment may be wrong. CDR3 length: 14 amino acids. CDR1 is LGHNA, CDR2 YSLEER, per germline. The CDR3 DNA follows: TGCGCCAGCAGCCAGATTACCACCTCCTACGAGCAGTACTTC. This sequence encodes CASSQITTSYEQYF.

The rearrangement links TRBV5-1 to TRBJ1-2, with TRBD1 matching 12 bases. Trimming took 0 bases from V and 7 from J; bases not matched to a gene: 16. Germline lookup yields CDR1 SGHRS and CDR2 YFSETQ. The CDR3 covers 19 residues. The DNA of the CDR3 is TGCGCCAGCAGCTTGGCACTAAAGTCCGGGACAGGGGGCCCTGGTGGCTACACCTTC. Amino acids: CASSLALKSGTGGPGGYTF.